This entry describes one T cell receptor beta chain. This sample was included in a study of T cell changes during pregnancy in multiple sclerosis. Looked up from germline, CDR1 is SQVTM and CDR2 is ANQGSEA. Trimming cost V 1 base and J 4 bases, with 8 bases left between them. CDR3 length equals 12 residues. The protocol was immunoSEQ multiplex PCR, while the TCRdb copy is restricted to in-frame clones and leaves out a portion. The sample contains 55,000 to 65,000 clones, roughly 93% of which appear only once. The specimen was CD4+ T cells from peripheral blood mononuclear cells, collected before pregnancy. The TCR comes from a female donor with multiple sclerosis, enrolled in a pregnancy study. V is TRBV29-1 and J is TRBJ2-7; tentative D call: TRBD1 (5 bases). CDR3 in DNA: TGCAGCGTTGAAGTGCAGGGTTACGAGCAGTACTTC. Its protein is CSVEVQGYEQYF.